One and the same sample provided the 14 T cell receptor beta chains below, sequenced in a study of cytomegalovirus exposure and HLA in healthy donors. Use of 60 Vbeta and 13 Jbeta primers characterized the PCR. Method: immunoSEQ multiplex PCR; TCRdb's copy keeps in-frame clones and lacks some. The data hold some 150,000 clones, with more than 60% observed a single time. Sequencing was carried out using PBMCs. The receptors were sampled from a man aged 40-55 years in good health and CMV-seronegative.

The J gene is TRBJ2-1, the V gene TRBV19, with 11 bases that match TRBD2. Germline V gene data show CDR1 as LNHDA and CDR2 as SQIVND (reference sequence). The CDR3 runs 16 residues. The V segment lost 5 bases and the J segment 4 bases; nucleotides outside the gene matches: 7. The CDR3 region has the DNA TGTGCCAGTAGTCTCCTACTAGCGGGAGCTTACAATGAGCAGTTCTTC. It specifies CASSLLLAGAYNEQFF. Based on the CDR3 plus reference TRBV19 and TRBJ2-1, the full variable domain is DGGITQSPKYLFRKEGQNVTLSCEQNLNHDAMYWYRQDPGQGLRLIYYSQIVNDFQKGDIAEGYSVSREKKESFPLTVTSAQKNPTAFYLCASSLLLAGAYNEQFFGPGTRLTVL.

The rearrangement uses TRBV5-1 and TRBJ2-5; 12 bases match TRBD2. V was clipped by 2 bases and J by 2 bases; unmatched bases: 7. The CDR3 sequence is 17 residues long. Germline V gives CDR1 SGHRS, CDR2 YFSETQ. The CDR3 DNA follows: TGCGCCAGCAGCTTAGGACTAGCGGGGCGCTCTCAAGAGACCCAGTACTTC. As protein: CASSLGLAGRSQETQYF. Variable domain in full (rest from reference TRBV5-1 and TRBJ2-5): KAGVTQTPRYLIKTRGQQVTLSCSPISGHRSVSWYQQTPGQGLQFLFEYFSETQRNKGNFPGRFSGRQFSNSRSEMNVSTLELGDSALYLCASSLGLAGRSQETQYFGPGTRLLVL.

The V gene is TRBV6-5, the J gene TRBJ2-7; TRBD1 might be the D (6 bases). Germline V lookup: CDR1 MNHEY, CDR2 SVGAGI. The V end was cut by 2 bases, the J end by 0 bases, with 14 bases between. CDR3 length equals 16 residues. CDR3 protein: CASSYGSRTDSYEQYF. The DNA for the CDR3 is TGTGCCAGCAGTTACGGGTCGCGGACAGACTCCTACGAGCAGTACTTC.

This rearrangement joins TRBV7-6 to TRBJ2-3; TRBD2 matches at 9 bases. V was clipped by 1 base and J by 2 bases; unmatched bases: 4. CDR1 and CDR2 from the germline V gene are SGHVS and FNYEAQ. CDR3 length: 16 amino acids. Here the CDR3 reads CASSLGAGGHTDTQYF. The CDR3 bases are TGTGCCAGCAGCTTAGGAGCGGGGGGCCACACAGATACGCAGTATTTT.

This chain connects TRBV30 to TRBJ1-5; TRBD1 matches 7 bases. The junction had 6 bases not matched to a gene; V was cut back by 3 bases and J by 1 base. This CDR3 region has 15 residues. Germline loops: CDR1 GTSNPN, CDR2 SVGIG (reference sequence). DNA of the CDR3: TGTGCCTGGAGCCACAGGGGAATCAGCAATCAGCCCCAGCATTTT. This encodes CAWSHRGISNQPQHF. Full variable domain (rest looked up from reference TRBV30 and TRBJ1-5): SQTIHQWPATLVQPVGSPLSLECTVEGTSNPNLYWYRQAAGRGLQLLFYSVGIGQISSEVPQNLSASRPQDRQFILSSKKLLLSDSGFYLCAWSHRGISNQPQHFGDGTRLSIL.

This chain connects TRBV10-2 to TRBJ2-5; D is ambiguous. The CDR3 length is 11 residues. Germline loops: CDR1 WSHSY, CDR2 SAAADI. V lost 3 bases to trimming and J lost 7 bases, with 6 bases between them. The chain's CDR3 is CASSDIGTQYF. The CDR3 nucleotides are TGCGCCAGCAGTGACATCGGGACCCAGTACTTC.

This rearrangement joins TRBV7-3 to TRBJ2-3, with TRBD2 identical over 7 bases. This CDR3 comprises 17 residues. With 5 bases clipped from V and 6 bases from J, the junction kept 17 bases outside the gene matches. Germline CDR1 and CDR2: SGHTA and FQGTGA. Written as DNA, the CDR3 is TGTGCCAGCAGCCCCTTGGGGGGGGTTGGACGTTCCGATACGCAGTATTTT. Translated, it gives CASSPLGGVGRSDTQYF.

The chain links TRBV7-2 to TRBJ1-6; the D is unclear. The V gene lost 3 bases and the J gene lost 7 bases, with 13 bases spanning the gap. Germline V lookup: CDR1 SGHTA, CDR2 FQGNSA. CDR3 length equals 15 residues. CDR3 bases: TGTGCCAGCAGCTTCAGGATTTCGGGGAATTCACCCCTCCACTTT. As protein: CASSFRISGNSPLHF.

V usage is TRBV9 and J usage is TRBJ2-5; 7 bases are a match to TRBD1. V lost 5 bases and J lost 3; bases outside the gene matches: 4. The CDR3 is 13 amino acids. Germline-derived CDR1 and CDR2 are SGDLS and YYNGEE. CDR3 loop: CASSGDSKETQYF. Here the CDR3 DNA reads TGTGCCAGCAGTGGGGACAGTAAAGAGACCCAGTACTTC.

This clone was picked up a small number of times. Distinct nucleotide sequences in the sample also encode this CDR3. The V call is TRBV4-3, the J call TRBJ2-1, with 7 bases that match TRBD2. J gave up 4 bases and V 0 bases, and 3 bases lay outside the gene matches. The CDR3 runs to 15 residues. Germline CDR1 and CDR2: LGHNA and YSLEER. Written as DNA, the CDR3 is TGCGCCAGCAGCCAAGATCGCGGGGGTTACAATGAGCAGTTCTTC. Translated: CASSQDRGGYNEQFF.

The V gene is TRBV6-5, the J gene TRBJ1-2; the match to TRBD1 covers 7 bases. CDR1 MNHEY and CDR2 SVGAGI come from the germline V gene. The CDR3 covers 15 residues. Trimming took 5 bases from V and 0 from J; bases not matched to a gene: 6. The DNA of the CDR3 is TGTGCCAGCAGTACAACAGGGGTCCCTAACTATGGCTACACCTTC. This gives the protein CASSTTGVPNYGYTF.

CDR3 nucleotide sequence: TGTGCCAGCAGCCCAGAGAGGGGGCGAAGCGACGAGCAGTACTTC. Encoded protein: CASSPERGRSDEQYF. The chain joins TRBV7-9 to TRBJ2-7; 7 bases match TRBD1. The CDR3 sequence is 15 residues long. Trimming at V came to 5 bases and at J to 5 bases, leaving 12 bases not matched to a gene. Germline CDR1 and CDR2: SEHNR and FQNEAQ (reference sequence).

In DNA, the CDR3 is TGTGCCAGTAGTATAAACGGAAGGAGTAATTCACCCCTCCACTTT. Translated, it gives CASSINGRSNSPLHF. The rearrangement links TRBV19 to TRBJ1-6; unclear D gene. Deletions cut 2 bases from V and 6 bases from J, with 11 bases between. From germline, CDR1 is LNHDA and CDR2 SQIVND (reference sequence). This CDR3 region has 15 residues.

V is TRBV30 and J is TRBJ1-1; unclear D gene. Trimming shortened V by 3 bases and J by 2 bases, and 10 bases separated the two germline ends. Germline V gene sequence: CDR1 GTSNPN, CDR2 SVGIG (reference sequence). This CDR3 is 13 amino acids long. The chain's CDR3 is CAWSADLNTEAFF. Written as DNA, the CDR3 is TGTGCCTGGAGCGCAGATTTAAACACTGAAGCTTTCTTT. Filled out from reference TRBV30 and TRBJ1-1, the complete variable domain reads SQTIHQWPATLVQPVGSPLSLECTVEGTSNPNLYWYRQAAGRGLQLLFYSVGIGQISSEVPQNLSASRPQDRQFILSSKKLLLSDSGFYLCAWSADLNTEAFFGQGTRLTVV.